Listed below are T cell receptor beta chains from one sample, sequenced in a study of a mutant IDH1 vaccine in newly diagnosed glioma. Using immunoSEQ multiplex PCR, the repertoire was profiled, and TCRdb retains in-frame clones only, with some absent. The table records around 70,000 clones, 84% of them present only once. For these receptors, no antigen is known. The sample was PBMCs, taken from a glioma patient whose treatment included an IDH1 peptide vaccine. Every receptor here comes from a young man with glioma. Each CDR3 is given with its conserved first and last residue. The D gene is left open where the match is weak. Expanded clones are given a class, and other clones once, few, many or no size at all.

>NA|TRBV14|NA|TRBJ1-3
CASSGRGRPSVSGNTIYF
TGTGCCAGCAGCGGACGGGGCAGGCCGTCCGTCTCTGGAAACACCATATATTTT
>NA|TRBV5-1|TRBD2|TRBJ2-1
CASRSGGAANNEQFF
TGCGCCAGCCGCTCGGGAGGGGCGGCGAACAATGAGCAGTTCTTC
>NA|TRBV5-6|NA|TRBJ1-4
CASSLDQREKLFF
TGTGCCAGCAGCTTGGATCAGCGTGAAAAACTGTTTTTT
>few|TRBV30|TRBD1|TRBJ1-1
CAWSEQGLNTEAFF
TGTGCCTGGAGTGAACAGGGGCTGAACACTGAAGCTTTCTTT
>NA|TRBV7-9|NA|TRBJ2-7
CASSPTIGYEQYF
TGTGCCAGCAGCCCTACGATAGGGTACGAGCAGTACTTC
>once|TRBV7-3|NA|TRBJ1-1
CASRMTPLTEAFF
TGTGCCAGCAGGATGACACCCCTGACTGAAGCTTTCTTT
>NA|TRBV30|NA|TRBJ1-2
CAWRGQGVNYGYTF
TGTGCCTGGAGGGGGCAGGGAGTCAACTATGGCTACACCTTC
>once|TRBV5-1|TRBD1|TRBJ1-3
CASSFGTESPIYF
TGCGCCAGCAGCTTTGGGACAGAAAGTCCCATATATTTT
>NA|TRBV11-3|TRBD1|TRBJ2-2
CASSWKGQGYTGELFF
TGTGCCAGCAGCTGGAAAGGACAGGGTTACACCGGGGAGCTGTTTTTT
>few|TRBV30|TRBD1|TRBJ2-1
CAWNTGTGPYSEQFF
TGTGCCTGGAACACCGGGACAGGGCCTTACAGTGAGCAGTTCTTC
>NA|TRBV30|NA|TRBJ1-2
CAWGKGTSYGYTF
TGTGCCTGGGGGAAAGGGACAAGCTATGGCTACACCTTC
>NA|TRBV7-9|NA|TRBJ2-1
CASSLKGLAALHYNEQFF
TGTGCCAGCAGCTTAAAGGGCCTCGCGGCCCTACACTACAATGAGCAGTTCTTC
>few|TRBV9|NA|TRBJ2-2
CASSVGRGRYTGELFF
TGTGCCAGCAGCGTAGGCAGGGGGAGGTACACCGGGGAGCTGTTTTTT
>NA|TRBV7-9|NA|TRBJ2-7
CASSTSGRLSYEQYF
TGTGCCAGCAGCACCAGCGGGCGGCTCTCCTACGAGCAGTACTTC
>few|TRBV9|NA|TRBJ1-4
CASSAPGRLNEKLFF
TGTGCCAGCAGCGCCCCGGGACGGCTTAATGAAAAACTGTTTTTT
>NA|TRBV14|TRBD1|TRBJ2-5
CASSQERTGRNQETQYF
TGTGCCAGCAGCCAAGAAAGGACAGGGAGAAACCAAGAGACCCAGTACTTC
>NA|TRBV19|NA|TRBJ1-2
CASSISAGSAIGYTF
TGTGCCAGTAGTATCTCCGCAGGGTCGGCTATTGGCTACACCTTC
>NA|TRBV19|NA|TRBJ1-2
CASSEGFYGYTF
TGTGCCAGTAGTGAGGGGTTCTATGGCTACACCTTC
>NA|TRBV14|TRBD2|TRBJ2-7
CASSHNPGLVSEQYF
TGTGCCAGCAGCCATAATCCGGGACTAGTCTCCGAGCAGTACTTC
>NA|TRBV6-5|NA|TRBJ1-2
CASSYSRPGTSVTF
TGTGCCAGCAGTTACTCGAGACCGGGGACTTCCGTGACCTTC